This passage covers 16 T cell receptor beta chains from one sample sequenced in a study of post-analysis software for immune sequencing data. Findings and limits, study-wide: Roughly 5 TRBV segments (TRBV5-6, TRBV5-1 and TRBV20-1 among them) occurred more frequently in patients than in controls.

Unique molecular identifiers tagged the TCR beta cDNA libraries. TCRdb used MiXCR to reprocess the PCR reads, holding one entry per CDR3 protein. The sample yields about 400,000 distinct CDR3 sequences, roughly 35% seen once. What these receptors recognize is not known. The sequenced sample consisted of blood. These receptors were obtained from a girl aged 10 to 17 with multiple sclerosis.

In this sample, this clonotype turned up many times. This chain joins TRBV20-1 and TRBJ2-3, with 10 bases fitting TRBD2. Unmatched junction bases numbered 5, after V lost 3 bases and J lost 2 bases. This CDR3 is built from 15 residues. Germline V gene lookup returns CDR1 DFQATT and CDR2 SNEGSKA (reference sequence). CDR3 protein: CSARALAGDTDTQYF. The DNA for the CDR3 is TGCAGTGCTAGGGCTCTAGCGGGGGACACAGATACGCAGTATTTT.

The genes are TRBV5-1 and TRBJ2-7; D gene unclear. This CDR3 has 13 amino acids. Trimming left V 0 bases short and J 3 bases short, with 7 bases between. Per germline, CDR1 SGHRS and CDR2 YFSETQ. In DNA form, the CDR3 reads TGCGCCAGCAGCTTGGCCAGACGCTACGAGCAGTACTTC. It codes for CASSLARRYEQYF.

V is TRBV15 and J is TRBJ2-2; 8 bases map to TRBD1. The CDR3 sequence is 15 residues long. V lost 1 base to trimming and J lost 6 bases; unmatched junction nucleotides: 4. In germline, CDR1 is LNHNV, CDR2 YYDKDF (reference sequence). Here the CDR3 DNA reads TGTGCCACCAGCAGAGGGACAGGGTGGGCCGGGGAGCTGTTTTTT. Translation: CATSRGTGWAGELFF.

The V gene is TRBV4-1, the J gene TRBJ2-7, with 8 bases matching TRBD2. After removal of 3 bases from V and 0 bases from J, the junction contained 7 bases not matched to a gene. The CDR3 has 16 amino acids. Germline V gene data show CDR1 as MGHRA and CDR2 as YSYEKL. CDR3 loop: CASSQHSGASSYEQYF. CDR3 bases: TGCGCCAGCAGCCAGCATAGCGGGGCAAGCTCCTACGAGCAGTACTTC.

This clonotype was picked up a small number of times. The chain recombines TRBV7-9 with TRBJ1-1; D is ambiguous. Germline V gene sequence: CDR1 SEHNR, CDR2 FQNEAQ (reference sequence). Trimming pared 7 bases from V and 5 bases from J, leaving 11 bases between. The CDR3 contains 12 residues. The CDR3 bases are TGTGCCAGCATCTCGCGAGGGACTGAAGCTTTCTTT. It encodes CASISRGTEAFF.

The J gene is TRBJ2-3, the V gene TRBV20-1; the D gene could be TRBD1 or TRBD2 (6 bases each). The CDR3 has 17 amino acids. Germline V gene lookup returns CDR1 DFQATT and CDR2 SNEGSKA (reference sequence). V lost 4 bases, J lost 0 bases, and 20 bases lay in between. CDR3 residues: CSAKYQGRIGSTDTQYF. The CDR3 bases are TGCAGTGCTAAATACCAGGGGAGGATTGGGAGCACAGATACGCAGTATTTT.

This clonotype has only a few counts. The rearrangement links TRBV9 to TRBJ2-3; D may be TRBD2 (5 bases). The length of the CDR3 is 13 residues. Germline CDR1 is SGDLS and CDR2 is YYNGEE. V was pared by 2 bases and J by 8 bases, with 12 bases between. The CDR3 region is CASSVSGSVTQYF. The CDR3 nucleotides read TGTGCCAGCAGCGTTTCGGGGAGTGTTACGCAGTATTTT.

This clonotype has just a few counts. CDR3 protein: CASSLEGMLNSGANVLTF. DNA of the CDR3: TGTGCCAGCAGTTTAGAGGGTATGCTGAACTCTGGGGCCAACGTCCTGACTTTC. The chain joins TRBV12-3 or TRBV12-4 to TRBJ2-6; D is undetermined. The CDR3 runs to 18 residues. Trimming took 1 base from V and 0 from J, leaving 13 bases between them.

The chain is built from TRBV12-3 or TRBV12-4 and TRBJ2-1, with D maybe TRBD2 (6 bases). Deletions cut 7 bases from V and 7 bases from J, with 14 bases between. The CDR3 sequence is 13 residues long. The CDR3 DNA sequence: TGTGCCAGCACACTACTAGCCAGGAATGAGCAGTTCTTC. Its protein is CASTLLARNEQFF.

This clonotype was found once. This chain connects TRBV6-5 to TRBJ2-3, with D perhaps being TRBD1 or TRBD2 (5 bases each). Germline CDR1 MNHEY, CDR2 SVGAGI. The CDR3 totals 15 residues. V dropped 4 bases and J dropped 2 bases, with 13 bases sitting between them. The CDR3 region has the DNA TGTGCCAGCAGTTCACGGGGACGGGCCACAGATACGCAGTATTTT. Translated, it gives CASSSRGRATDTQYF.

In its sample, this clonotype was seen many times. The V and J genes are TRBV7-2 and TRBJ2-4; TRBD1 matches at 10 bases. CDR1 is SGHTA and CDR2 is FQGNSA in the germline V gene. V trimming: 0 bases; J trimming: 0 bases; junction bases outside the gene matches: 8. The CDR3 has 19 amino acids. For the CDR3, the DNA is TGTGCCAGCAGCTTAGCGGGGACAGGGGCGCCTGGAGCCAAAAACATTCAGTACTTC. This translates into CASSLAGTGAPGAKNIQYF.

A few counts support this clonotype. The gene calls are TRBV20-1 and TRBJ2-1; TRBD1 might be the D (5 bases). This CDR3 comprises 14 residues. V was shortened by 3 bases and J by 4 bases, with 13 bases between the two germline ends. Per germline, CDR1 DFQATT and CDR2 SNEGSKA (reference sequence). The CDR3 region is CSARAFQGYNEQFF. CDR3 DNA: TGCAGTGCTAGGGCTTTTCAGGGTTACAATGAGCAGTTCTTC.

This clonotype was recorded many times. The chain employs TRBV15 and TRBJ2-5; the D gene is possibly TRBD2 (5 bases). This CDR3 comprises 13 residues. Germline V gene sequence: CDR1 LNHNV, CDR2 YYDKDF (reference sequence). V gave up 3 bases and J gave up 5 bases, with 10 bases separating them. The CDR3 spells CATSSLAGETQYF. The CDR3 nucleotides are TGTGCCACCAGCAGCCTAGCTGGGGAGACCCAGTACTTC.

The CDR3 region is CASGTGTGYTQFF. The CDR3 nucleotides are TGTGCCAGCGGAACCGGGACAGGGTATACCCAGTTCTTC. The chain is built from TRBV7-2 and TRBJ2-1, with 9 bases lining up with TRBD1. The germline V gene has CDR1 SGHTA and CDR2 FQGNSA. Trimming cost V 8 bases and J 13 bases; bases outside gene matches: 12. This CDR3 contains 13 residues.

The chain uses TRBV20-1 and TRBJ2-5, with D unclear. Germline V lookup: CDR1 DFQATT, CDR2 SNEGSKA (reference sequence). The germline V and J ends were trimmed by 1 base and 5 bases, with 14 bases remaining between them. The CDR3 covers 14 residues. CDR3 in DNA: TGCAGTGCTAGAGGGCTCTCTACCCGGGAGACCCAGTACTTC. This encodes CSARGLSTRETQYF.

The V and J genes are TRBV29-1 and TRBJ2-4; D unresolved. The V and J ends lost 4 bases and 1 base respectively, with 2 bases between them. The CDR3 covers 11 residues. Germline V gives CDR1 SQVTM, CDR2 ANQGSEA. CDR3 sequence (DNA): TGCAGCGTTGGGGCCAAAAACATTCAGTACTTC. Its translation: CSVGAKNIQYF.